This T cell receptor beta chain was obtained from a study of blood T cell repertoires in COVID-19. Study details: In each case, the material was cDNA or gDNA derived from T cells, B-cell-depleted T cells, or PBMCs.

Profiled with immunoSEQ multiplex PCR; TCRdb holds only in-frame clones, not every one. The sample carries about 250,000 clones, over 80% recorded once. Germline V gene data show CDR1 as WSHSY and CDR2 as SAAADI. The CDR3 length is 14 residues. Trimming pared 7 bases from V and 3 bases from J, leaving 13 bases between. This clone appeared a single time. This TCR was recovered from a human donor in a cohort sampled during active COVID-19. Sample: peripheral blood. The rearrangement uses TRBV10-2 and TRBJ1-3, with D possibly TRBD1 on 5 matching bases. The CDR3 bases are TGCGCCAGCACCCAACCGGACATTGGAAACACCATATATTTT. Protein sequence: CASTQPDIGNTIYF.